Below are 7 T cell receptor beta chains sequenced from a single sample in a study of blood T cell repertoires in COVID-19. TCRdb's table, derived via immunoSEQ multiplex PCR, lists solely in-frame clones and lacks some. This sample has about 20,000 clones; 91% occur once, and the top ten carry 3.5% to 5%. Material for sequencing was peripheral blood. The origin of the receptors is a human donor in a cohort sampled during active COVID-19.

The CDR3 coding sequence is TGTGCCAGCAGCTTGGGGATAGCGGGGGAAACAGATACGCAGTATTTT. Translated: CASSLGIAGETDTQYF. The chain couples TRBV5-6 to TRBJ2-3; 9 nucleotides match TRBD2. CDR1 is SGHDT, CDR2 YYEEEE, per germline. V lost 0 bases and J lost 3; bases outside the gene matches: 5. The CDR3 covers 16 residues.

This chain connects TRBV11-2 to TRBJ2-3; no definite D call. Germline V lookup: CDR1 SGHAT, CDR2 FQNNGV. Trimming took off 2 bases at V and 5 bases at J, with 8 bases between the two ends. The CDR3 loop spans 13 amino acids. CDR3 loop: CASSLRLLDTQYF. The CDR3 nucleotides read TGTGCCAGCAGCTTAAGACTCCTAGATACGCAGTATTTT.

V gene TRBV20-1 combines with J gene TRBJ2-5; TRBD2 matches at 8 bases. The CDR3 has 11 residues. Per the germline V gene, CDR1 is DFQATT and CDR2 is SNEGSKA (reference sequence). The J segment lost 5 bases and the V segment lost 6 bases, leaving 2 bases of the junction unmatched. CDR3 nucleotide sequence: TGCAGTGCCACGGGGGGGGAGACCCAGTACTTC. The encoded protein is CSATGGETQYF.

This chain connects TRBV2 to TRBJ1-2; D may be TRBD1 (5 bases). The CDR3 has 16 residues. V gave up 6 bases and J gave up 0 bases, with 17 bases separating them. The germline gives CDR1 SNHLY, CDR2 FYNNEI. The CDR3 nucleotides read TGTGCCAGCAGCGGCATGGAGGGGCTAACTAACTATGGCTACACCTTC. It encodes CASSGMEGLTNYGYTF. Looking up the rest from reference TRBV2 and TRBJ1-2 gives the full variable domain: EPEVTQTPSHQVTQMGQEVILRCVPISNHLYFYWYRQILGQKVEFLVSFYNNEISEKSEIFDDQFSVERPDGSNFTLKIRSTKLEDSAMYFCASSGMEGLTNYGYTFGSGTRLTVV.

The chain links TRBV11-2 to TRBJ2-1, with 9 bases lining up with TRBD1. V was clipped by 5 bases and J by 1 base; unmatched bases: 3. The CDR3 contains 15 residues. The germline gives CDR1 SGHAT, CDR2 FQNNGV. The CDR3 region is CASSPGTGSYNEQFF. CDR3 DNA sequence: TGTGCCAGCAGCCCCGGGACAGGGTCCTACAATGAGCAGTTCTTC.

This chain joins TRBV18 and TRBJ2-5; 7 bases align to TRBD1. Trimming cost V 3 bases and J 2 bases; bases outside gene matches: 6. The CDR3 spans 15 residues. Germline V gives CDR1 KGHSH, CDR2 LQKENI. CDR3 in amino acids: CASSPRDRQQETQYF. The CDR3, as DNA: TGTGCCAGCTCACCTCGGGACAGACAACAAGAGACCCAGTACTTC.

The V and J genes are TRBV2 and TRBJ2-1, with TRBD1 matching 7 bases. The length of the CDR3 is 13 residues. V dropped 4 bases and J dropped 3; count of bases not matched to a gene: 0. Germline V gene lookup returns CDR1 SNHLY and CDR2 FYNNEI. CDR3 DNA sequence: TGTGCCAGCAGTGGGACAGGCTACAATGAGCAGTTCTTC. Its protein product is CASSGTGYNEQFF.